This T cell receptor beta chain comes out of a study of vaccination effects on CD4 cells after COVID-19. Remarks on this clone: Its antigen is undetermined.

CDR1 LGHNA and CDR2 YNFKEQ come from the germline V gene. The J segment lost 6 bases and the V segment lost 0 bases, leaving 5 bases of the junction unmatched. This CDR3 has 15 amino acids. Sequenced by immunoSEQ multiplex PCR; TCRdb stores in-frame clones only, minus some. Of 35,000 to 55,000 clones in the sample, about three quarters were seen once. Scientists isolated CD4+ T cells after a roughly ten-day culture period ended. Subjects were given two BNT162b2 or mRNA-1273 vaccine doses. The sequence was collected from a human donor who received a COVID-19 vaccine. The gene calls are TRBV4-2 and TRBJ2-1; the match to TRBD2 covers 7 bases. Source: CD4+ T cells from PBMCs cultured without peptide, taken after COVID-19 vaccination. The CDR3 region is CASSQDRGRGNEQFF. The CDR3 region has the DNA TGTGCCAGCAGCCAAGATCGAGGGAGGGGCAATGAGCAGTTCTTC.